The 7 T cell receptor beta chains listed next were all sequenced from one sample in a study of blood T cell repertoires in COVID-19. The repertoire was sequenced with immunoSEQ multiplex PCR; TCRdb's copy has only in-frame clones and lacks some. This sample has approximately 51,000 clones; about 87% occur once, and the top ten carry 2% to 2.5%. The sequenced sample was peripheral blood. The receptors shown here come from a woman older than 75 with COVID-19, enrolled during active disease.

This sequence joins TRBV28 and TRBJ1-5, with 9 bases identical to TRBD1. J was trimmed by 5 bases and V by 7 bases; bases with no gene match: 6. Germline values: CDR1 MDHEN, CDR2 SYDVKM. The length of the CDR3 is 14 residues. This CDR3 reads CASKGTGYDQPQHF. The CDR3 DNA reads TGTGCCAGCAAAGGGACAGGGTATGATCAGCCCCAGCATTTT.

The V call is TRBV7-9, the J call TRBJ1-1; 9 positions agree with TRBD1. V lost 6 bases and J lost 7; bases outside the gene matches: 6. Germline V lookup: CDR1 SEHNR, CDR2 FQNEAQ (reference sequence). CDR3 length equals 13 residues. The CDR3 nucleotides are TGTGCCAGCAGATTACAGGGGGCCGGTGAAGCTTTCTTT. Translated: CASRLQGAGEAFF. Full variable domain (missing parts from reference TRBV7-9 and TRBJ1-1): DTGVSQNPRHKITKRGQNVTFRCDPISEHNRLYWYRQTLGQGPEFLTYFQNEAQLEKSRLLSDRFSAERPKGSFSTLEIQRTEQGDSAMYLCASRLQGAGEAFFGQGTRLTVV.

The CDR3 reads CASSSPRDRVAGELFF. CDR3 coding DNA: TGTGCCAGCAGCTCCCCAAGGGACAGGGTGGCCGGGGAGCTGTTTTTT. The chain employs TRBV13 and TRBJ2-2; the match to TRBD1 covers 9 bases. With V trimmed by 4 bases and J by 6 bases, 9 bases remained unmatched. CDR3 length: 16 residues. Looked up from germline, CDR1 is PRHDT and CDR2 is FYEKMQ (reference sequence).

By its share, this clone is medium-sized. V is TRBV7-6 and J is TRBJ2-3; 7 bases line up with TRBD1. J lost 2 bases, V lost 6 bases, and 8 bases had no gene match. Germline V gene sequence: CDR1 SGHVS, CDR2 FNYEAQ. The CDR3 covers 15 residues. CDR3 loop: CASRQGQESTDTQYF. CDR3 bases: TGTGCCAGCAGGCAAGGACAGGAGTCCACAGATACGCAGTATTTT.

This chain connects TRBV30 to TRBJ2-1; the match to TRBD2 covers 9 bases. The CDR3 length is 17 residues. Germline CDR1 reads GTSNPN; CDR2 reads SVGIG (reference sequence). V dropped 8 bases and J dropped 6; count of bases not matched to a gene: 20. CDR3 DNA sequence: TGTGCCCCTTTGTGGCTAGCGGGACTAAGGTTGGTCAATGAGCAGTTCTTC. It translates to CAPLWLAGLRLVNEQFF.

The chain recombines TRBV28 with TRBJ1-2, with 8 bases fitting TRBD1. This CDR3 contains 16 residues. CDR1 MDHEN and CDR2 SYDVKM come from the germline V gene. Trimming at V came to 5 bases and at J to 2 bases, leaving 10 bases not matched to a gene. The CDR3 sequence: CASSNYGTGGNYGYTF. CDR3 bases: TGTGCCAGCAGTAACTACGGGACAGGTGGGAACTATGGCTACACCTTC.

This clone was recorded only once. J is TRBJ1-3 and V is TRBV6-6, with no clear D. The CDR3 contains 13 residues. V was shortened by 4 bases and J by 1 base, with 5 bases between the two germline ends. The germline CDR1 and CDR2 sequences are MNHNY and SVGAGI (reference sequence). CDR3 in DNA: TGTGCCAGCAGTTTCGGTTCTGGAAACACCATATATTTT. Translated: CASSFGSGNTIYF.